The 11 T cell receptor beta chains given below trace back to one sample, sequenced in a study of T-cell reconstitution after alpha-beta-depleted transplantation in children. Unique molecular identifiers featured in how the TCRbeta library was prepared. TCRdb recomputed calls from the PCR reads with MiXCR, one row per CDR3 protein. The table records approximately 230,000 distinct CDR3 sequences, roughly 25% of them present only once. The specimen comprised PBMCs, mostly from graft donor cells, sampled 360 days after TCRalphabeta/CD19-depleted stem cell transplant. The receptors shown here come from a female patient aged 2-15 years who had a stem cell transplant for congenital amegakaryocytic thrombocytopenia, so the T cells may come from the graft donor.

This chain links TRBV5-1 with TRBJ1-1; maybe TRBD1 (5 bases). The CDR3 covers 15 residues. Germline-derived CDR1 and CDR2 are SGHRS and YFSETQ. The germline V and J ends were trimmed by 4 bases and 8 bases, with 21 bases remaining between them. The CDR3 sequence: CASSLGDLREMEAFF. CDR3 coding DNA: TGCGCCAGCAGCCTAGGGGACCTACGGGAAATGGAAGCTTTCTTT.

This clonotype has a handful of counts. The rearrangement links TRBV12-3 or TRBV12-4 to TRBJ1-1; D is unclear. The V gene lost 2 bases and the J gene lost 4 bases, with 5 bases spanning the gap. The CDR3 loop spans 12 amino acids. The DNA for the CDR3 is TGTGCCAGCAGTTTATTTGGCACTGAAGCTTTCTTT. Its translation is CASSLFGTEAFF.

The rearrangement uses TRBV2 and TRBJ2-5; no clear D gene. There are 17 residues in the CDR3. Deletions cut 0 bases from V and 2 bases from J, with 16 bases between. Germline values: CDR1 SNHLY, CDR2 FYNNEI. The CDR3: CASSEALGPLGQETQYF. The CDR3 DNA reads TGTGCCAGCAGTGAAGCGCTAGGGCCCCTAGGGCAAGAGACCCAGTACTTC.

This chain connects TRBV12-3 or TRBV12-4 to TRBJ2-1, with unresolved D. The length of the CDR3 is 16 residues. Trimming pared 4 bases from V and 6 bases from J, leaving 19 bases between. CDR3 sequence reads: CASSSPLQVWLNEQFF. The CDR3 region has the DNA TGTGCCAGCAGTTCCCCCTTGCAGGTATGGCTCAATGAGCAGTTCTTC.

The chain carries TRBV5-6 and TRBJ1-4; D is uncertain. This CDR3 has 13 residues. Germline CDR1 and CDR2: SGHDT and YYEEEE. The germline V and J ends were trimmed by 0 bases and 8 bases, with 8 bases remaining between them. Here the CDR3 reads CASSLVLGEKLFF. The CDR3 DNA reads as TGTGCCAGCAGCTTGGTCTTGGGGGAAAAACTGTTTTTT.

This sequence joins TRBV5-1 and TRBJ2-1, with D uncertain. V was clipped by 3 bases and J by 2 bases, with 18 bases between them. The CDR3 has 17 residues. The germline V gene has CDR1 SGHRS and CDR2 YFSETQ. The CDR3 sequence is CASSSLTQGLPYNEQFF. CDR3 bases: TGCGCCAGCAGCTCCCTGACTCAAGGCCTGCCCTACAATGAGCAGTTCTTC.

To note about this clonotype: Likely a read error: the CDR3 ends without its conserved phenylalanine or tryptophan. CDR3 protein: CASSLLGGSSYEQYY. The CDR3 DNA sequence: TGTGCCAGCAGTTTATTGGGGGGAAGCTCCTACGAGCAGTACTAC. The rearrangement joins TRBV27 to TRBJ2-7; a weak D match, TRBD2 (6 bases). CDR1 and CDR2 from the germline V gene are MNHEY and SMNVEV (reference sequence). The CDR3 spans 15 residues. The V end lost 1 base, the J end lost 0 bases, and 10 bases lay between the germline ends.

V and J are TRBV27 and TRBJ2-3, with D uncertain. The CDR3 totals 20 residues. Trimming took off 5 bases at V and 5 bases at J, with 32 bases between the two ends. The V gene's germline CDR1 is MNHEY and CDR2 SMNVEV (reference sequence). The CDR3 DNA reads TGTGCCAGCAGTACCACCCCCCTGACCGTCGGGCCCGCTTCCCAAGATACGCAGTATTTT. Its protein product is CASSTTPLTVGPASQDTQYF.

In its sample, this clonotype was seen a few times. CDR3 DNA sequence: TGTGCCAGCAGTATAGCGGGAGTCCATGAGCAGTTCTTC. Its translation is CASSIAGVHEQFF. The chain has TRBV2 and TRBJ2-1; TRBD2 matches 9 bases. V lost 5 bases, J lost 8 bases, and 4 bases stayed unmatched. Germline CDR1 reads SNHLY; CDR2 reads FYNNEI. The CDR3 consists of 13 residues. The full variable domain, in which reference TRBV2 and TRBJ2-1 provide the parts outside the CDR3, is EPEVTQTPSHQVTQMGQEVILRCVPISNHLYFYWYRQILGQKVEFLVSFYNNEISEKSEIFDDQFSVERPDGSNFTLKIRSTKLEDSAMYFCASSIAGVHEQFFGPGTRLTVL.

This clonotype was observed a few times. V usage is TRBV10-3 and J usage is TRBJ2-3; no firm D call. The CDR3 consists of 13 residues. Germline lookup yields CDR1 ENHRY and CDR2 SYGVKD. V lost 6 bases and J lost 0, with 7 bases in between. The CDR3 nucleotides are TGTGCCATCAGACCAAACAGCACAGATACGCAGTATTTT. Translation: CAIRPNSTDTQYF.

The V call is TRBV5-1, the J call TRBJ2-7; D is uncertain. Trimming stripped 4 bases from V and 0 bases from J, with 8 bases between. Germline-derived CDR1 and CDR2 are SGHRS and YFSETQ. This CDR3 is 13 amino acids long. This chain's CDR3 is CASSKGSSYEQYF. The CDR3, as DNA: TGCGCCAGCAGCAAGGGAAGCTCCTACGAGCAGTACTTC.